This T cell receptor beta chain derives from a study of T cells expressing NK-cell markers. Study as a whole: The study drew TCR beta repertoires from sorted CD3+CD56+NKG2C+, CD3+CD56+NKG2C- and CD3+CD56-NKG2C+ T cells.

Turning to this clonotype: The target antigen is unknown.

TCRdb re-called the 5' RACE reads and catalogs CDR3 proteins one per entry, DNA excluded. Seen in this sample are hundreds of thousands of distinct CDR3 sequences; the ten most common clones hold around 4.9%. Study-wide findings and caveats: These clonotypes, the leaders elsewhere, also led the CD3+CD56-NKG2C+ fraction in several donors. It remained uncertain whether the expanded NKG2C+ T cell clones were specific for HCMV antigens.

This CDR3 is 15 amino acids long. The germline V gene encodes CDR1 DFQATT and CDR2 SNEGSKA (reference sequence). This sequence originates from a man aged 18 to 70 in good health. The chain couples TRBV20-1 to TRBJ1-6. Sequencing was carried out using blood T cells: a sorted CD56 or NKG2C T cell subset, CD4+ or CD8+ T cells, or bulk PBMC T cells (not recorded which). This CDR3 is CSARDLRRGNSPLHF.